Listed below are T cell receptor beta chains from one sample, sequenced in a study of T cells in Graves' hyperthyroidism and ophthalmopathy. TCRdb independently ran MiXCR on the multiplex PCR reads; one entry per CDR3 protein. The sample carries more than 150,000 distinct CDR3 sequences, about a sixth recorded once. The sequenced sample was blood. The source of these receptors is a woman aged 45-59 years with Graves' hyperthyroidism. Each CDR3 is given with its conserved first and last residue.

v_gene,j_gene,CDR3aa
TRBV11-2,TRBJ1-5,CASSRTFSNQPQHF
TRBV29-1,TRBJ2-1,CSVHRGFNEQFF
TRBV5-4,TRBJ2-5,CASSFAQETQYF
TRBV12-3/TRBV12-4,TRBJ1-5,CASSKTGERNQPQHF
TRBV11-2,TRBJ2-7,CASSSRTGRSYEQYF
TRBV7-6,TRBJ1-3,CASSDRSSGNTIYF
TRBV24-1,TRBJ2-1,CATRNSGGAWDEQFF
TRBV5-1,TRBJ1-5,CASSPEGVYSNQPQHF
TRBV4-2,TRBJ1-1,CASSQDLHREAFF
TRBV18,TRBJ2-1,CASSPGQGTDNEQFF
TRBV7-9,TRBJ2-1,CASEQGNYNEQFF
TRBV19,TRBJ2-7,CASSAGQAYEQYF
TRBV19,TRBJ2-2,CASTPRGAGTGELFF
TRBV9,TRBJ1-1,CASTLGGALGTEAFF
TRBV18,TRBJ2-7,CASSPDSRYEQYF
TRBV28,TRBJ2-7,CASRMTSVSYEQYF
TRBV2,TRBJ2-2,CASSGQEGGAGELFF
TRBV19,TRBJ1-2,CASSIHRQPYLANYGYTF
TRBV19,TRBJ2-7,CASSTGLAREQYF
TRBV4-2,TRBJ2-2,CASSQDGLLAESTGGLFF
TRBV29-1,TRBJ2-7,CSVITGGIHEQYF
TRBV6-6,TRBJ1-5,CASSYSKYSNQPQHF